This TCR beta chain was sequenced during a study of blood T cell repertoires in COVID-19. Germline loops: CDR1 LNHDA, CDR2 SQIVND (reference sequence). V lost 2 bases and J lost 4, with 17 bases in between. The CDR3 is 16 amino acids. Sequenced by immunoSEQ multiplex PCR; TCRdb stores in-frame clones only, minus some. The sample consists of 3,900 or so clones, about nine tenths of them appearing once. This TCR came from a woman in her 70s with active COVID-19. Sequencing was performed on peripheral blood. The V gene is TRBV19, the J gene TRBJ1-2; no clear D. CDR3 DNA sequence: TGTGCCAGTAGTATAACCCCATTGGCAGGCGTCTATGGCTACACCTTC. This translates into CASSITPLAGVYGYTF.